This TCR beta chain was sequenced during a study of blood T cell repertoires in COVID-19. Study details: COVID-19 samples collected from the United States, Italy and Spain covered acute and convalescent phases. From T cells, B-cell-depleted T cells, or PBMCs came the material, which was cDNA or gDNA.

Per the study methods: Amplification from reference gene primers served as the basis for estimated nucleated cell counts. Sequencing used immunoSEQ multiplex PCR; TCRdb keeps in-frame clones, though not all of them. V and J calls plus clone size are reproduced from that table; the DNA served to infer D and trimming. Of about 66,000 clones in the sample, about nine tenths were seen once. The CDR3 sequence is 16 residues long. Germline CDR1 SGDLS, CDR2 YYNGEE. Trimming shortened V by 3 bases and J by 3 bases, and 18 bases separated the two germline ends. The clonotype originates from a woman in her 70s with acute or convalescent COVID-19. The specimen was peripheral blood. The rearrangement joins TRBV9 to TRBJ1-1; tentative D call: TRBD1 (6 bases). CDR3 coding DNA: TGTGCCAGCAGCGCTCCAAAGGGGGGGTTGGACACTGAAGCTTTCTTT. This codes for CASSAPKGGLDTEAFF. The full variable domain, in which reference TRBV9 and TRBJ1-1 provide the parts outside the CDR3, is DSGVTQTPKHLITATGQRVTLRCSPRSGDLSVYWYQQSLDQGLQFLIQYYNGEERAKGNILERFSAQQFPDLHSELNLSSLELGDSALYFCASSAPKGGLDTEAFFGQGTRLTVV.